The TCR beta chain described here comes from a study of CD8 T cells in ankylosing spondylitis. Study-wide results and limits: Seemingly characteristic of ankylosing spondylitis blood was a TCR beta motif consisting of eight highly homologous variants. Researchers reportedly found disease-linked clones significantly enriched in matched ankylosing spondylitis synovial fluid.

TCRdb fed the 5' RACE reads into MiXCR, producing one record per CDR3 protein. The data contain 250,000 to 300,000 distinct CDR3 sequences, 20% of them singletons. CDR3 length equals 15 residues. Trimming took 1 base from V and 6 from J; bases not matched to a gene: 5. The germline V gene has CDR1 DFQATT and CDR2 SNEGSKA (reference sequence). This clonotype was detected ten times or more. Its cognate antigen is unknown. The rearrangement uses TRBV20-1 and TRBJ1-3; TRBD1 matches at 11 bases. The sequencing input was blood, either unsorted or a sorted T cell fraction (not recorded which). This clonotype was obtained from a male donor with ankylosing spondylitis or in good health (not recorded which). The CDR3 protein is CSARVPGQGENTIYF. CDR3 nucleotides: TGCAGTGCTAGAGTCCCGGGACAGGGGGAAAACACCATATATTTT.